The 18 T cell receptor beta chains listed next were all sequenced from one sample in a study of patients and donors after allogeneic stem cell transplantation. TCRdb independently ran MiXCR on the RT-PCR reads; one entry per CDR3 protein. This sample yields roughly 880,000 distinct CDR3 sequences, of which approximately 18% are seen a single time; 5% to 6.5% belongs to the top ten. Source material: blood, either unsorted or a sorted T cell fraction (not recorded which). The origin of the receptors is a human donor who was either an allogeneic HSCT recipient or a stem cell or donor lymphocyte infusion donor (not recorded which). It is not recorded whose cells these are; they may come from a transplant donor.

This clonotype showed up many times. The chain links TRBV12-3 or TRBV12-4 to TRBJ2-1; 11 nucleotides agree with TRBD2. The CDR3 length is 15 residues. The junction had 3 bases not matched to a gene; V was cut back by 6 bases and J by 2 bases. CDR3: CASRKLAGAYNEQFF. Here the CDR3 DNA reads TGTGCCAGCAGAAAACTAGCGGGGGCCTACAATGAGCAGTTCTTC.

The CDR3 loop is CASSLAGQPNSPLHF. The CDR3 nucleotides read TGCGCCAGCAGCTTGGCTGGACAGCCAAACTCACCCCTCCACTTT. The chain joins TRBV5-1 to TRBJ1-6, with D tentatively TRBD1 (6 bases). The CDR3 is 15 residues long. Germline CDR1 is SGHRS and CDR2 is YFSETQ. V gave up 0 bases and J gave up 10 bases, with 14 bases separating them.

This clonotype was picked up a small number of times. V usage is TRBV7-9 and J usage is TRBJ2-4, with D possibly being TRBD2 (6 bases). The V gene's germline CDR1 is SEHNR and CDR2 FQNEAQ (reference sequence). The V gene lost 3 bases and the J gene lost 9 bases, with 12 bases spanning the gap. This CDR3 contains 13 residues. The CDR3 is CASSFGGVGIQYF. CDR3 nucleotide sequence: TGTGCCAGCAGCTTCGGGGGAGTGGGCATTCAGTACTTC.

This CDR3 reads CASSFSLAGASYEQYF. DNA of the CDR3: TGTGCCAGCAGCTTCTCACTAGCGGGGGCCTCCTACGAGCAGTACTTC. The gene calls are TRBV5-6 and TRBJ2-7, with 11 bases identical to TRBD2. The ends lost 2 bases at V and 0 bases at J; junction bases unmatched: 4. The CDR3 is made up of 16 amino acids. Germline values: CDR1 SGHDT, CDR2 YYEEEE.

This chain uses TRBV7-9 with TRBJ1-6; TRBD1 might be the D (5 bases). Germline V gives CDR1 SEHNR, CDR2 FQNEAQ (reference sequence). V was cut by 4 bases and J by 14 bases, with 15 bases left in between. The CDR3 extends over 13 amino acids. The CDR3 sequence: CASSSSKGLTLHF. CDR3 DNA sequence: TGTGCCAGCAGCTCCTCCAAGGGGTTGACCCTCCACTTT.

The rearrangement uses TRBV20-1 and TRBJ2-5; D perhaps matches TRBD2 (6 bases). Germline CDR1 DFQATT, CDR2 SNEGSKA (reference sequence). This CDR3 has 14 residues. V was clipped by 3 bases and J by 4 bases, with 15 bases between them. CDR3 in DNA: TGCAGTGCTAGTAGGCGGGGACGAGGAGAGACCCAGTACTTC. Translation gives CSASRRGRGETQYF.

This clonotype appeared a few times. The V and J genes are TRBV6-1 and TRBJ2-1; 8 positions agree with TRBD1. Germline values: CDR1 MNHNS, CDR2 SASEGT. This CDR3 has 14 amino acids. V was clipped by 6 bases and J by 5 bases; unmatched bases: 6. This CDR3 is CASSRDRTHNEQFF. CDR3 in DNA: TGTGCCAGCAGCCGGGACAGGACTCACAATGAGCAGTTCTTC.

This clonotype was seen only a few times. The chain uses TRBV25-1 and TRBJ2-2; TRBD2 agrees at 7 bases. The CDR3 sequence is 13 residues long. With 10 bases clipped from V and 5 bases from J, the junction kept 7 bases outside the gene matches. CDR1 MGHDK and CDR2 SYGVNS come from the germline V gene. CDR3 bases: TGTGCCACCCGGGGGGAGGGGACCGGGGAGCTGTTTTTT. Protein sequence: CATRGEGTGELFF.

The chain has TRBV27 and TRBJ1-2, with TRBD1 matching 10 bases. Germline-derived CDR1 and CDR2 are MNHEY and SMNVEV (reference sequence). The CDR3 runs to 16 residues. V trimming: 6 bases; J trimming: 8 bases; junction bases outside the gene matches: 15. The CDR3 nucleotides read TGTGCCAGCAGCTCCTTTCTCGGGACAGGGGATAAGGGCTACACCTTC. Translated: CASSSFLGTGDKGYTF.

The rearrangement joins TRBV29-1 to TRBJ1-5; TRBD1 might be the D (6 bases). V gave up 3 bases and J gave up 6 bases, with 15 bases separating them. Germline V gene sequence: CDR1 SQVTM, CDR2 ANQGSEA. CDR3 size: 14 residues. CDR3 residues: CSVEEGGLGQPQHF. DNA for the CDR3: TGCAGCGTTGAGGAGGGGGGGCTCGGTCAGCCCCAGCATTTT.

Regarding this clonotype: Germline and junction disagree at one end, which may indicate a read error. This sequence joins TRBV7-9 and TRBJ2-1, with D hard to call. This CDR3 has 14 residues. Per germline, CDR1 SEHNR and CDR2 FQNEAQ (reference sequence). The CDR3 nucleotides read TGTGCCAGCAGCTTAAGTAACTCCGACAATGAGCAGTTCTTC. Translation: CASSLSNSDNEQFF.

This clonotype showed up just a few times. The V and J genes are TRBV5-1 and TRBJ2-3; 7 bases align to TRBD2. The trim removed 0 bases at V and 3 bases at J, leaving 4 bases unmatched. CDR3 length: 15 residues. Looked up from germline, CDR1 is SGHRS and CDR2 is YFSETQ. The CDR3 sequence: CASSLEAGVTDTQYF. The CDR3 DNA reads TGCGCCAGCAGCTTGGAGGCGGGAGTGACAGATACGCAGTATTTT.

The chain uses TRBV19 and TRBJ2-1; the match to TRBD1 covers 10 bases. V was clipped by 5 bases and J by 5 bases; unmatched bases: 9. Per the germline V gene, CDR1 is LNHDA and CDR2 is SQIVND (reference sequence). CDR3 length: 16 residues. CDR3 amino acids: CASSVTGQGSHNEQFF. CDR3 in DNA: TGTGCCAGTAGTGTAACGGGACAGGGGTCGCACAATGAGCAGTTCTTC.

The rearrangement links TRBV6-5 to TRBJ2-1; D gene ambiguous. Deletions cut 2 bases from V and 7 bases from J, with 15 bases between. The CDR3 covers 15 residues. Looked up from germline, CDR1 is MNHEY and CDR2 is SVGAGI. CDR3 amino acids: CASSYAQSAINEQFF. The CDR3 bases are TGTGCCAGCAGTTACGCGCAGAGCGCTATAAATGAGCAGTTCTTC.

This clonotype was seen a few times. The rearrangement links TRBV12-3 or TRBV12-4 to TRBJ1-5; no firm D call. The germline V and J ends were trimmed by 5 bases and 7 bases, with 15 bases remaining between them. CDR3 length: 14 residues. This chain's CDR3 is CASSPAIRGQPQHF. The CDR3, as DNA: TGTGCCAGCAGTCCCGCCATCAGAGGGCAGCCCCAGCATTTT.

As DNA, the CDR3 is TGCAGCGTTTCCAAAAGCGGAATCAGGGGCAATGAGCAGTTCTTC. The encoded protein is CSVSKSGIRGNEQFF. The J gene is TRBJ2-1, the V gene TRBV29-1, with D perhaps TRBD1 (6 bases). CDR1 is SQVTM, CDR2 ANQGSEA, per germline. CDR3 size: 15 residues. Deletions cut 5 bases from V and 6 bases from J, with 20 bases between.

The J gene is TRBJ1-2, the V gene TRBV3-1, with TRBD1 matching 7 bases. Germline CDR1 and CDR2: LGHDT and YNNKEL (reference sequence). The CDR3 is 14 residues long. The V gene end was trimmed by 3 bases and the J gene end by 5 bases; junction bases not matched to a gene: 6. This chain's CDR3 is CASSQYPGGYGYTF. The CDR3 nucleotides are TGTGCCAGCAGCCAGTACCCAGGGGGGTATGGCTACACCTTC.

The table lists this clonotype with a few counts. The V call is TRBV5-1, the J call TRBJ1-5; unclear D gene. CDR1 and CDR2 (germline): SGHRS, YFSETQ. V shed 0 bases and J shed 6 bases, with 10 bases lying between them. The CDR3 runs 14 residues. The CDR3 region has the DNA TGCGCCAGCAGCTTGGGGGGTCCCGGTCAGCCCCAGCATTTT. This gives the protein CASSLGGPGQPQHF.